Listed here are 5 T cell receptor beta chains from one sample, sequenced in a study of cytomegalovirus exposure and HLA in healthy donors. The PCR made use of 60 Vbeta and 13 Jbeta primers. TCRdb's table, derived via immunoSEQ multiplex PCR, lists solely in-frame clones and lacks some. Counted here are 80,000 to 95,000 clones, roughly 74% occurring once; the ten biggest clones make up approximately 16%. Sequenced input: PBMCs. These receptor sequences come from a woman aged 18-29 years in good health and CMV-seropositive.

This sequence joins TRBV4-2 and TRBJ2-2, with a weak D call TRBD2 (7 bases). This CDR3 has 15 amino acids. Germline V gene lookup returns CDR1 LGHNA and CDR2 YNFKEQ. The ends were cut back, 4 bases at V and 5 bases at J, with 14 bases in the middle. This CDR3 is CASSPKGEGTGELFF. The CDR3 bases are TGTGCCAGCAGCCCGAAGGGGGAGGGGACCGGGGAGCTGTTTTTT.

The chain combines TRBV18 with TRBJ1-5, with D hard to call. Trimming pared 2 bases from V and 6 bases from J, leaving 8 bases between. Per germline, CDR1 KGHSH and CDR2 LQKENI. The CDR3 covers 13 residues. CDR3 loop: CASSPSLAQPQHF. In DNA form, the CDR3 reads TGTGCCAGCTCACCATCCCTGGCTCAGCCCCAGCATTTT.

J is TRBJ1-2 and V is TRBV2; D might be TRBD1 (5 bases). From germline, CDR1 is SNHLY and CDR2 FYNNEI. The germline V and J ends were trimmed by 7 bases and 4 bases, with 10 bases remaining between them. There are 12 residues in the CDR3. The CDR3 spells CASMGEVYGYTF. The CDR3 DNA reads TGTGCCAGCATGGGGGAGGTCTATGGCTACACCTTC.

The gene calls are TRBV30 and TRBJ2-1; 10 nucleotides line up with TRBD2. The germline V gene has CDR1 GTSNPN and CDR2 SVGIG (reference sequence). After removal of 2 bases from V and 7 bases from J, the junction contained 5 bases not matched to a gene. This CDR3 region has 14 residues. DNA for the CDR3: TGTGCCTGGAGTCTAGCGGGAGTGTTAAATGAGCAGTTCTTC. Its translation: CAWSLAGVLNEQFF.

This clone was recorded a few times. The chain joins TRBV28 to TRBJ2-3, with TRBD2 identical over 8 bases. V trimming: 6 bases; J trimming: 6 bases; junction bases outside the gene matches: 11. The CDR3 contains 15 residues. In germline, CDR1 is MDHEN, CDR2 SYDVKM. CDR3 bases: TGTGCCAGCAGGGAAGGGAGCGGGAGTTTCGATACGCAGTATTTT. Amino acid sequence: CASREGSGSFDTQYF.